This TCR beta chain was sequenced for a study (dated by TCRdb to about 2016). This clonotype appeared a few times. Which antigen it targets is not known. It may be a read error: a sequence one base away is much more abundant. Looking up the germline V gene (reference sequence) yields CDR1 DFQATT and CDR2 SNEGSKA. From cysteine to phenylalanine, the CDR3 is 12 amino acids long. The only DNA kept is the CDR3, 36 bases in frame from the first base. Trimmed from V: 5 bases; trimmed from J: 14 bases; junction bases lacking a gene match: 12. The library was built by means of RT-PCR. Sequencing used an Illumina MiSeq. The public reads were run again by TCRdb, first through fastp at Q25 and then through MiXCR, and only productive beta chains were kept. Here each entry gathers all rows of one CDR3 protein and keeps the most common genes and DNA. Counted in this sample were 650,000 to 800,000 distinct CDR3 sequences; more than 13% of them appeared once. The ten largest clonotypes hold around 3.3% of the sample.

Source material: memory CD4+ T cells from blood. The rearranged chain carries TRBV20-1 and TRBJ2-3, and 8 junction bases match TRBD1. The TCR was taken from a female donor in good health, serving as a healthy control. CDR3 protein: CSARWWTGIGYF. In nucleotides, the sequence is TGCAGTGCTCGATGGTGGACAGGGATCGGGTATTTT.